Following are 27 T cell receptor beta chains from one sample sequenced in a study of read filtering for tumor transcriptome and immune sequencing. The library was built from 400 ng RNA with molecular barcoded adaptors for alpha/delta and beta/gamma chains. TCRdb re-analysed the reads in MiXCR, keeping a single row per CDR3 protein. The sample has some 41,000 distinct CDR3 sequences, roughly 13% seen once. Input material: a population of CD138-negative cells sorted from bone marrow. The receptors here all came from a donor over 35 with multiple myeloma.

This clonotype has a single count. This sequence joins TRBV24-1 and TRBJ2-3; 8 bases match TRBD2. Germline V lookup: CDR1 KGHDR, CDR2 SFDVKD. The CDR3 sequence is 14 residues long. V dropped 4 bases and J dropped 2; count of bases not matched to a gene: 1. As DNA, the CDR3 is TGTGCCACCAGTGAAGCGGGAGCCACAGATACGCAGTATTTT. Translation: CATSEAGATDTQYF.

This clonotype was counted many times. CDR3 residues: CASSLKREPPHEQYF. In DNA form, the CDR3 reads TGTGCCAGCAGTTTGAAGCGGGAGCCCCCCCACGAGCAGTACTTC. This chain connects TRBV12-3 or TRBV12-4 to TRBJ2-7, with 8 bases aligning to TRBD2. The length of the CDR3 is 15 residues. With 3 bases clipped from V and 5 bases from J, the junction kept 9 bases outside the gene matches.

Ten or more counts support this clonotype. This chain links TRBV7-2 with TRBJ2-7; TRBD2 agrees at 13 bases. Trimming removed 5 bases from V and 2 bases from J; junction bases left unmatched: 6. From germline, CDR1 is SGHTA and CDR2 FQGNSA. The CDR3 spans 16 residues. The CDR3 DNA is TGTGCCAGCAGCATCGCCGGGACTAGCGGGACCTACGAGCAGTACTTC. It yields the protein CASSIAGTSGTYEQYF.

This clonotype has just a few counts. This could be a read error, since a much larger clone is one nucleotide away. The rearrangement joins TRBV20-1 to TRBJ2-1, with a tentative D call TRBD2 (5 bases). Trimming took 5 bases from V and 3 from J, leaving 20 bases between them. The germline CDR1 and CDR2 sequences are DFQATT and SNEGSKA (reference sequence). CDR3 length equals 16 residues. The CDR3 coding sequence is TGCAGTGCTGGGTTGCAAGGAGGTTCTAGCTACAATGAGCAGTTCTTC. It codes for CSAGLQGGSSYNEQFF.

This clonotype occurred a few times. A much larger clone lies a single base off, so this may be a read error. The CDR3 bases are TGCAGTGCTAGCCCACTAGCGATCTCCTACAAGGAGCAGTTCTTC. This translates into CSASPLAISYKEQFF. The gene calls are TRBV20-1 and TRBJ2-1; TRBD2 matches at 7 bases. Germline V lookup: CDR1 DFQATT, CDR2 SNEGSKA (reference sequence). The CDR3 spans 15 residues.

At least ten counts were recorded for this clonotype. J is TRBJ2-7 and V is TRBV2; D is unclear. This CDR3 is 13 amino acids long. The V end lost 3 bases, the J end lost 5 bases, and 11 bases lay between the germline ends. CDR1 is SNHLY, CDR2 FYNNEI, per germline. CDR3 in DNA: TGTGCCAGCAGTGATACGCTGGGCGACGAGCAGTACTTC. Translation: CASSDTLGDEQYF.

The sample holds many counts of this clonotype. The rearrangement links TRBV28 to TRBJ2-7; D is unclear. The length of the CDR3 is 14 residues. Trimming pared 2 bases from V and 2 bases from J, leaving 10 bases between. CDR1 and CDR2 from the germline V gene are MDHEN and SYDVKM. This chain's CDR3 is CASSLLALTYEQYF. The CDR3 DNA is TGTGCCAGCAGTTTACTCGCCCTAACCTACGAGCAGTACTTC.

This clonotype was detected ten times or more. The V and J genes are TRBV6-1 and TRBJ1-2; 7 bases fit TRBD1. The CDR3 has 15 residues. Germline V CDR1 and CDR2: MNHNS, SASEGT. The V and J ends lost 4 bases and 4 bases, in that order; junction bases with no gene match: 9. CDR3 in DNA: TGTGCCAGCAGTGGACCGGACAGGAGTGGCTATGGCTACACCTTC. Residues: CASSGPDRSGYGYTF.

In regard to this clonotype: One base away lies a much larger clone, so this may be a sequencing read error. The chain is built from TRBV7-2 and TRBJ1-5; D gene unclear. Near its end, the DNA agrees better with TRBJ2-3, so the J call may be wrong. CDR1 is SGHTA, CDR2 FQGNSA, per germline. The CDR3 contains 13 residues. DNA of the CDR3: TGTGCCAGCAGCCCCGGGCCCAATCAGCCCCAGTATTTT. Translating gives CASSPGPNQPQYF.

This clonotype was counted many times. The chain is built from TRBV11-2 and TRBJ2-7; TRBD1 is a possible D gene (5 bases). Between the trimmed V and J ends, which lost 4 bases and 1 base, there was a span of 11 bases. Germline CDR1 reads SGHAT; CDR2 reads FQNNGV. This CDR3 spans 14 amino acids. For the CDR3, the DNA is TGTGCCAGCAGCTCCATTCGACAGTCCTACGAGCAGTACTTC. It is translated as CASSSIRQSYEQYF.

There are many counts of this clonotype. This chain links TRBV29-1 with TRBJ2-1, with 12 bases identical to TRBD2. This CDR3 is built from 14 residues. V lost 2 bases, J lost 11 bases, and 7 bases stayed unmatched. The germline V gene has CDR1 SQVTM and CDR2 ANQGSEA. This CDR3 is CSVEMRLAGVKQFF. The CDR3 nucleotides read TGCAGCGTTGAAATGCGACTAGCGGGAGTAAAGCAGTTCTTC.

This clonotype was seen repeatedly, ten times or more. The V call is TRBV10-3, the J call TRBJ2-3; 10 bases line up with TRBD2. J lost 5 bases, V lost 0 bases, and 5 bases had no gene match. The CDR3 length is 16 residues. Germline loops: CDR1 ENHRY, CDR2 SYGVKD. CDR3 DNA: TGTGCCATCAGTGAGTCGAAGCGGGAGGGCAGAGATACGCAGTATTTT. This encodes CAISESKREGRDTQYF.

Ten or more counts support this clonotype. CDR3 sequence reads: CASSLPGTIVANEQFF. The CDR3 coding sequence is TGTGCCAGCAGTTTGCCCGGGACTATTGTGGCCAATGAGCAGTTCTTC. The V call is TRBV28, the J call TRBJ2-1; TRBD2 matches 7 bases. CDR1 and CDR2 from the germline V gene are MDHEN and SYDVKM. This CDR3 has 16 residues. After removal of 3 bases from V and 6 bases from J, the junction contained 11 bases not matched to a gene.

The J gene is TRBJ2-1, the V gene TRBV7-2; D unresolved. This CDR3 has 17 amino acids. Trimming cost V 1 base and J 0 bases, with 13 bases left between them. Germline lookup yields CDR1 SGHTA and CDR2 FQGNSA. The CDR3 nucleotides are TGTGCCAGCAGCTTAGACCATCTACGGAGCTCCTACAATGAGCAGTTCTTC. This gives the protein CASSLDHLRSSYNEQFF. Full variable domain (rest looked up from reference TRBV7-2 and TRBJ2-1): GAGVSQSPSNKVTEKGKDVELRCDPISGHTALYWYRQSLGQGLEFLIYFQGNSAPDKSGLPSDRFSAERTGGSVSTLTIQRTQQEDSAVYLCASSLDHLRSSYNEQFFGPGTRLTVL.

The sample holds a few counts of this clonotype. One base away lies a much larger clone, so this may be a sequencing read error. This sequence joins TRBV6-1 and TRBJ1-4; D is perhaps TRBD1 (6 bases). Germline V gene sequence: CDR1 MNHNS, CDR2 SASEGT. The CDR3 extends over 14 amino acids. The germline V and J ends were trimmed by 2 bases and 12 bases, with 16 bases remaining between them. The CDR3 spells CASSELAGDEELFF. CDR3 in DNA: TGTGCCAGCAGTGAATTAGCAGGGGACGAAGAACTGTTTTTT.

V is TRBV9 and J is TRBJ2-2, with TRBD2 matching over 13 bases. The CDR3 extends over 18 amino acids. Trimming took 3 bases from V and 3 from J; bases not matched to a gene: 8. The V gene's germline CDR1 is SGDLS and CDR2 YYNGEE. DNA for the CDR3: TGTGCCAGCAGCGGGACTAGCGGGAGTTTAATGGACACCGGGGAGCTGTTTTTT. It yields the protein CASSGTSGSLMDTGELFF.

This clonotype has at least ten counts. This chain links TRBV7-9 with TRBJ2-1; possible D gene TRBD1, 6 bases. Trimming stripped 3 bases from V and 7 bases from J, with 13 bases between. CDR3 length: 14 residues. Germline-derived CDR1 and CDR2 are SEHNR and FQNEAQ (reference sequence). The CDR3 bases are TGTGCCAGCAGCTTCTTCGAGGGGGAGAATGAGCAGTTCTTC. Residues: CASSFFEGENEQFF. Drawing the rest from reference TRBV7-9 and TRBJ2-1, the complete variable domain is DTGVSQNPRHKITKRGQNVTFRCDPISEHNRLYWYRQTLGQGPEFLTYFQNEAQLEKSRLLSDRFSAERPKGSFSTLEIQRTEQGDSAMYLCASSFFEGENEQFFGPGTRLTVL.

This clonotype was found many times. This chain uses TRBV5-5 with TRBJ2-1, with D possibly being TRBD1 (6 bases). Germline V gives CDR1 SGHKS, CDR2 YYEKEE (reference sequence). The CDR3 length is 15 residues. V shed 4 bases and J shed 6 bases, with 17 bases lying between them. The CDR3 DNA sequence: TGTGCCAGCAGCAACCAGGGGATGTTGATCAATGAGCAGTTCTTC. As protein: CASSNQGMLINEQFF.

There are many counts of this clonotype. CDR3 sequence reads: CASSLSVAGPQPQHF. As DNA, the CDR3 is TGTGCCAGCAGCTTATCGGTTGCAGGCCCTCAGCCCCAGCATTTT. This chain connects TRBV7-9 to TRBJ1-5; D not resolved. V dropped 2 bases and J dropped 6 bases, with 14 bases sitting between them. CDR1 and CDR2 (germline): SEHNR, FQNEAQ (reference sequence). This CDR3 has 15 residues.

Many counts were recorded for this clonotype. The gene calls are TRBV4-3 and TRBJ2-7; D is unresolved. CDR1 and CDR2 (germline): LGHNA, YSLEER. V lost 1 base, J lost 6 bases, and 13 bases lay in between. The CDR3 is made up of 14 amino acids. The CDR3 here is CASSQGIGRAEQYF. For the CDR3, the DNA is TGCGCCAGCAGCCAAGGTATAGGACGGGCCGAGCAGTACTTC.

Turning to this clonotype: The junction and the germline gene differ at one end; a read error may be behind it. The chain recombines TRBV7-9 with TRBJ2-5, with D perhaps matching TRBD1 (6 bases). The CDR3 spans 12 residues. Germline V gives CDR1 SEHNR, CDR2 FQNEAQ (reference sequence). The CDR3 loop reads CASTTGRKTQYF. CDR3 nucleotide sequence: TGCGCCAGCACCACAGGGCGAAAGACCCAGTACTTC.

This clonotype was recorded many times. This chain connects TRBV20-1 to TRBJ2-5; 10 bases are shared with TRBD1. V shed 7 bases, J shed 5 bases, and the junction held 19 bases outside the gene matches. CDR3 size: 17 residues. Germline CDR1 DFQATT, CDR2 SNEGSKA (reference sequence). DNA for the CDR3: TGCAGTGACCTTAACCCCGTGGGACAGGGGTGGAGTGAGACCCAGTACTTC. Translating gives CSDLNPVGQGWSETQYF.

In its sample, this clonotype was seen a few times. The rearrangement joins TRBV19 to TRBJ2-5; unclear D gene. This CDR3 has 15 residues. In germline, CDR1 is LNHDA, CDR2 SQIVND (reference sequence). V lost 3 bases and J lost 4, with 15 bases in between. CDR3 sequence reads: CASSMGHPPGETQYF. The CDR3 coding sequence is TGTGCCAGTAGTATGGGCCATCCGCCCGGAGAGACCCAGTACTTC.

The V gene is TRBV7-9, the J gene TRBJ1-5; possible D gene TRBD1, 5 bases. V was shortened by 5 bases and J by 6 bases, with 11 bases between the two germline ends. Per the germline V gene, CDR1 is SEHNR and CDR2 is FQNEAQ (reference sequence). This CDR3 contains 13 residues. The CDR3 DNA is TGTGCCAGCAGCGCCAGGGCGGGTCAGCCCCAGCATTTT. This gives the protein CASSARAGQPQHF.

Comments on this clonotype: A clone one base away is much larger, so this may be a read error. The chain has TRBV6-5 and TRBJ2-4; unclear D gene. This CDR3 has 13 residues. V was cut by 5 bases and J by 9 bases, with 14 bases left in between. Germline assignment: CDR1 MNHEY and CDR2 SVGAGI. CDR3 amino acids: CASSPLVGGIQYF. CDR3 nucleotide sequence: TGTGCCAGCAGTCCGCTGGTAGGTGGCATTCAGTACTTC.

The sample holds many counts of this clonotype. V is TRBV29-1 and J is TRBJ2-5, with 9 bases identical to TRBD1. The germline V gene encodes CDR1 SQVTM and CDR2 ANQGSEA. The junction had 11 bases not matched to a gene; V was cut back by 2 bases and J by 4 bases. The CDR3 length is 16 residues. The CDR3 loop is CSVELPGTGSGETQYF. The CDR3 nucleotides are TGCAGCGTTGAACTACCCGGGACAGGGAGTGGAGAGACCCAGTACTTC.

As for this clonotype: At one of its ends the junction is not consistent with the germline gene, which may arise from a read error. This chain connects TRBV7-2 to TRBJ1-1, with D maybe TRBD1 (5 bases). This CDR3 region has 14 residues. Per germline, CDR1 SGHTA and CDR2 FQGNSA. CDR3 loop: CASSPTDMNTEASF. The CDR3 coding sequence is TGTGCCAGCAGCCCTACGGACATGAACACTGAAGCTTCCTTC.